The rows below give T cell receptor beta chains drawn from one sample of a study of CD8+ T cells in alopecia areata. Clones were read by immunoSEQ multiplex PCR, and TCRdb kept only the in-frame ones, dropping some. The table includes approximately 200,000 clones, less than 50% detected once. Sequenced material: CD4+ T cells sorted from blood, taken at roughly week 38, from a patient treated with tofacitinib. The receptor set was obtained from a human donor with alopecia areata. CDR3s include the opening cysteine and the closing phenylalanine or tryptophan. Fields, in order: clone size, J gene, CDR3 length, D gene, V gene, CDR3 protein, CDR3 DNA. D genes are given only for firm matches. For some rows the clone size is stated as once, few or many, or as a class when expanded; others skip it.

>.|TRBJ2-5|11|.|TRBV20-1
CSAIPQETQYF
TGCAGTGCTATACCCCAAGAGACCCAGTACTTC
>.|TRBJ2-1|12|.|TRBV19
CASSSRNNEQFF
TGTGCCAGTAGTTCTCGTAATAATGAGCAGTTCTTC
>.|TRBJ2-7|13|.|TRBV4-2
CASSPVLGYEQYF
TGTGCCAGCAGCCCCGTGCTGGGGTACGAGCAGTACTTC
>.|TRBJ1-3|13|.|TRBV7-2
CASSLARGNTIYF
TGTGCCAGCAGCTTAGCGAGGGGAAACACCATATATTTT
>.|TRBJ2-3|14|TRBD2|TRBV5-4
CASSPTSDAHTQYF
TGTGCCAGTTCACCAACTAGCGATGCTCATACGCAGTATTTT
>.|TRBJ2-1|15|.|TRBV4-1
CASSQMSKGVNEQFF
TGCGCCAGCAGCCAAATGAGCAAAGGGGTCAATGAGCAGTTCTTC
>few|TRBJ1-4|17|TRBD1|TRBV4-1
CASSQDRTGAINEKLFF
TGCGCCAGCAGCCAAGATCGGACAGGCGCTATTAATGAAAAACTGTTTTTT
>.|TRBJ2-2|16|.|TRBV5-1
CASSLGTLEETGELFF
TGCGCCAGCAGCTTGGGCACACTGGAAGAGACCGGGGAGCTGTTTTTT
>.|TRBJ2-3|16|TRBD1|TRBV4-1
CASSPQTGLGADTQYF
TGCGCCAGCAGCCCACAGACAGGGTTAGGTGCAGATACGCAGTATTTT
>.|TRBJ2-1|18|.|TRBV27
CASSLSPGVGFHLNEQFF
TGTGCCAGCAGTTTATCGCCCGGCGTAGGATTCCATTTAAATGAGCAGTTCTTC
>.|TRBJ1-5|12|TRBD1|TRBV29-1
CSAGQGNQPQHF
TGCAGCGCTGGACAGGGGAATCAGCCCCAGCATTTT
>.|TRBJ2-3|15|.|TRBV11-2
CASSYPAGVTDTQYF
TGTGCCAGCAGCTACCCAGCGGGTGTCACAGATACGCAGTATTTT
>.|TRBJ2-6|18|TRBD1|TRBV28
CASSAGTGRRSGANVLTF
TGTGCCAGCAGTGCCGGGACAGGGAGACGGTCTGGGGCCAACGTCCTGACTTTC
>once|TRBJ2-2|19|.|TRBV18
CASSPPLGEDRANTGELFF
TGTGCCAGCTCACCACCGTTGGGAGAGGACAGAGCGAACACCGGGGAGCTGTTTTTT
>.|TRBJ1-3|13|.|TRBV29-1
CSVEQASGNTIYF
TGCAGCGTTGAGCAGGCCTCTGGAAACACCATATATTTT
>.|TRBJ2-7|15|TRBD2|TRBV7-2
CASSRQREALYEQYF
TGTGCCAGCAGCCGTCAGCGGGAGGCTCTCTACGAGCAGTACTTC
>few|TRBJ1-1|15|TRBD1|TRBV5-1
CASSPRTGANTEAFF
TGCGCCAGCAGCCCACGGACAGGGGCGAACACTGAAGCTTTCTTT
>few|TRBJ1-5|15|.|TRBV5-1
CASSPTGSNNQPQHF
TGCGCCAGCAGCCCGACAGGTTCGAACAATCAGCCCCAGCATTTT
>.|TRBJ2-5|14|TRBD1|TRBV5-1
CASSLGDSFATQYF
TGCGCCAGCAGCTTGGGGGACAGTTTTGCGACCCAGTACTTC
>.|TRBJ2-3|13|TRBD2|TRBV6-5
CASSLGRWDTQYF
TGTGCCAGCAGCCTCGGGAGGTGGGATACGCAGTATTTT
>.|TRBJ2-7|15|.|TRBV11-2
CASSLGYSRGYEQYF
TGTGCCAGCAGCTTAGGGTATTCTCGGGGCTACGAGCAGTACTTC
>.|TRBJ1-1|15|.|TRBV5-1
CASSPGHVHLTEAFF
TGCGCCAGCAGCCCGGGACACGTTCATCTCACTGAAGCTTTCTTT
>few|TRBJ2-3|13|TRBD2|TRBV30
CAWSPGLADTQYF
TGTGCCTGGAGTCCAGGACTAGCAGATACGCAGTATTTT
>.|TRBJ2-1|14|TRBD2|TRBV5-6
CASSLGTSDNEQFF
TGTGCCAGCAGCCTCGGGACTAGTGACAATGAGCAGTTCTTC
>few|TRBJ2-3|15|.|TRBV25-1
CASSEVDSYTDTQYF
TGTGCCAGCAGTGAAGTCGACAGCTACACAGATACGCAGTATTTT
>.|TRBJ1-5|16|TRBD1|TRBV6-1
CASSEAQGDSNQPQHF
TGTGCCAGCAGTGAAGCACAGGGGGACAGCAATCAGCCCCAGCATTTT
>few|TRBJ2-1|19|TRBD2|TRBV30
CAWSPGTSGPINSYNEQFF
TGTGCCTGGAGTCCCGGGACTAGCGGCCCTATTAACTCCTACAATGAGCAGTTCTTC
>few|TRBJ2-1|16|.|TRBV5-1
CASSLVTGWVRGEQFF
TGCGCCAGCAGCTTGGTAACAGGCTGGGTTCGCGGTGAGCAGTTCTTC
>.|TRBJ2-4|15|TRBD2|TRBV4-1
CASSQGTSGRNIQYF
TGCGCCAGCAGCCAAGGGACTAGCGGGAGAAACATTCAGTACTTC
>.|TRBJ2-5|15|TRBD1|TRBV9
CASSLEGQGEETQYF
TGTGCCAGCAGCCTAGAAGGGCAGGGGGAAGAGACCCAGTACTTC
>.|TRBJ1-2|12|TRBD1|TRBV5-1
CASSRTGSGYTF
TGCGCCAGCAGCAGGACAGGGAGTGGCTACACCTTC
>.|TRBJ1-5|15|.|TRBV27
CASSGRDAYNQPQHF
TGTGCCAGCAGTGGCCGGGACGCATACAATCAGCCCCAGCATTTT
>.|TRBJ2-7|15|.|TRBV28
CASSLGGGHYSEQYF
TGTGCCAGCAGTTTAGGCGGGGGCCACTATTCTGAGCAGTACTTC
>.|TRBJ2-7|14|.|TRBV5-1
CASTPLQGAYEQYF
TGCGCCAGCACCCCCCTACAGGGTGCCTACGAGCAGTACTTC
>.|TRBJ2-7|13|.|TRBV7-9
CASSLAQTYEQYF
TGTGCCAGCAGCTTAGCTCAGACCTACGAGCAGTACTTC
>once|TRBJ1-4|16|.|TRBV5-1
CASSLTVQGDGEKLFF
TGCGCCAGCAGCTTAACCGTACAGGGCGATGGTGAAAAACTGTTTTTT
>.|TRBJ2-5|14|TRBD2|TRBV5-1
CASRPGTNQETQYF
TGCGCCAGCCGACCCGGGACTAACCAAGAGACCCAGTACTTC
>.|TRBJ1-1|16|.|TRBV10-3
CAISESTAGRDTEAFF
TGTGCCATCAGTGAGTCGACCGCAGGGAGGGACACTGAAGCTTTCTTT
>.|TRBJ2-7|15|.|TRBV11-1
CASSLAWQTPSEQYF
TGTGCCAGCAGCTTAGCGTGGCAAACCCCCAGCGAGCAGTACTTC
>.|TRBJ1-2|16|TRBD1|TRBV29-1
CSVLNLGQGEAYGYTF
TGCAGCGTCCTAAACTTAGGACAGGGGGAGGCCTATGGCTACACCTTC
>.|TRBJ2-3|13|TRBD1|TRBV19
CASSRTGSDTQYF
TGTGCCAGTAGTCGGACAGGGTCAGATACGCAGTATTTT
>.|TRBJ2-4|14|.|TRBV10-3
CAISLTGGGDIQYF
TGTGCCATCAGCCTTACAGGGGGAGGGGACATTCAGTACTTC
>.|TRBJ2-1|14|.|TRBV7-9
CASSETGSYNEQFF
TGTGCCAGCAGCGAGACAGGCTCCTACAATGAGCAGTTCTTC
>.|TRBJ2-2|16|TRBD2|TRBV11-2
CASSFAGGSSTGELFF
TGTGCCAGCAGCTTCGCCGGGGGGTCGAGCACCGGGGAGCTGTTTTTT
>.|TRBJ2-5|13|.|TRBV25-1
CASRRGAGETQYF
TGTGCCAGCCGCAGGGGGGCAGGGGAGACCCAGTACTTC
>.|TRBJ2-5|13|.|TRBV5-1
CASSPYREGTQYF
TGCGCCAGCAGCCCCTACAGGGAAGGGACCCAGTACTTC
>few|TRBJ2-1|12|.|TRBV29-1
CSVKGVYNEQFF
TGCAGCGTTAAGGGGGTCTACAATGAGCAGTTCTTC
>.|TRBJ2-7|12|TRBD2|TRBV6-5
CATRTSPYEQYF
TGTGCCACTAGGACTAGCCCATACGAGCAGTACTTC
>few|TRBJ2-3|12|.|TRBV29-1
CSVEDLDDTQYF
TGCAGCGTTGAAGATCTCGATGATACGCAGTATTTT
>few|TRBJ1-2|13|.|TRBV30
CAWRRDLSSGYTF
TGTGCCTGGAGGAGGGACCTTTCGTCTGGCTACACCTTC
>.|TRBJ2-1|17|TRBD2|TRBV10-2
CASSESTGAGGPGEQFF
TGCGCCAGCAGTGAGTCGACGGGAGCGGGAGGGCCGGGTGAGCAGTTCTTC
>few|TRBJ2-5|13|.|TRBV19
CASSINGVSTQYF
TGTGCCAGTAGTATCAACGGCGTCTCGACCCAGTACTTC
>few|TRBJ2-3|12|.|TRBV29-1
CSVSLGGDTQYF
TGCAGCGTGTCACTTGGGGGAGATACGCAGTATTTT
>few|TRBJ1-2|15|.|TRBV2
CASSPRTASNYGYTF
TGTGCCAGCAGTCCTCGGACAGCTTCTAACTATGGCTACACCTTC
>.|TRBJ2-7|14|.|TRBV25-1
CASSPSGGDYEQYF
TGTGCCAGCAGCCCATCAGGGGGGGACTACGAGCAGTACTTC
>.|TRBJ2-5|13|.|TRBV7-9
CASSPNKGETQYF
TGTGCCAGCAGTCCAAATAAGGGGGAGACCCAGTACTTC
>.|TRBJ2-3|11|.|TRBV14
CASSQAGAQYF
TGTGCCAGCAGCCAGGCAGGAGCGCAGTATTTT
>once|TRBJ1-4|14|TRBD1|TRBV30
CAWSWDRGNEKLFF
TGTGCCTGGAGTTGGGACAGGGGAAACGAAAAACTGTTTTTT
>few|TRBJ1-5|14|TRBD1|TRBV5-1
CASSLGTGRQPQHF
TGCGCCAGCAGCTTGGGGACAGGGAGGCAGCCCCAGCATTTT